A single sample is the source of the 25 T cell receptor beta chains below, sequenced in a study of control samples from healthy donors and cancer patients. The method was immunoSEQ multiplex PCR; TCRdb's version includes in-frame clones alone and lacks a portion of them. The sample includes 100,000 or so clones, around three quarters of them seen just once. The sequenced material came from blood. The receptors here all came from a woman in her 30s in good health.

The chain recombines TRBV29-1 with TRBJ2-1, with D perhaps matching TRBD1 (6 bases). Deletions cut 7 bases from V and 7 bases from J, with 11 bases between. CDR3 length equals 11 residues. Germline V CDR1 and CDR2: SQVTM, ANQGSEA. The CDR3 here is CSGGGQNEQFF. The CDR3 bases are TGCAGCGGAGGGGGTCAAAATGAGCAGTTCTTC.

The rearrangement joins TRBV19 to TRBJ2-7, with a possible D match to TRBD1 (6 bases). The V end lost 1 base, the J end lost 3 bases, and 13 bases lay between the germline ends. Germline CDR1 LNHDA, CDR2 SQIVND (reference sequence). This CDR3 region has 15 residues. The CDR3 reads CASSIVHRAHYEQYF. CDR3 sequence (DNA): TGTGCCAGTAGTATAGTCCACAGGGCTCACTACGAGCAGTACTTC.

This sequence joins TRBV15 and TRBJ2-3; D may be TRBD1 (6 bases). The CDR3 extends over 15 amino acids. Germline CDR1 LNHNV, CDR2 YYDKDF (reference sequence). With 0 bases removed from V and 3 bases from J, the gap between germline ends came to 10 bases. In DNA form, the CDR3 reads TGTGCCACCAGCAGAGAGGCAGGGGAAACAGATACGCAGTATTTT. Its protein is CATSREAGETDTQYF.

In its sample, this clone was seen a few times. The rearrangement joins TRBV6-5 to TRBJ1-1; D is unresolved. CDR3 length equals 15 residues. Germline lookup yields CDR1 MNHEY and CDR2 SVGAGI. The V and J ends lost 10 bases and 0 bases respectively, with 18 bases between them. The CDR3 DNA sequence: TGTGCCACAACAAATGAGGGTTACATGAACACTGAAGCTTTCTTT. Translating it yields CATTNEGYMNTEAFF.

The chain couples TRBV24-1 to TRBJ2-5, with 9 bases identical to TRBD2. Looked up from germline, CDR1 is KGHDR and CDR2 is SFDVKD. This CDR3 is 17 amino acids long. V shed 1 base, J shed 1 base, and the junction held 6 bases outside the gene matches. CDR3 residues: CATSDFTERGVQETQYF. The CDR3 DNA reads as TGTGCCACCAGTGATTTTACGGAGCGGGGGGTCCAAGAGACCCAGTACTTC.

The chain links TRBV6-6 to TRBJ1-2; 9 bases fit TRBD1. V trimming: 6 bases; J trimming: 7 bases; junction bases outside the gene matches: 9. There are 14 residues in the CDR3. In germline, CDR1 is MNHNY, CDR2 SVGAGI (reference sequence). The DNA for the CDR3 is TGTGCCAGCAGACCCCCGGGACAGGGAAGTGGCTACACCTTC. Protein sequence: CASRPPGQGSGYTF.

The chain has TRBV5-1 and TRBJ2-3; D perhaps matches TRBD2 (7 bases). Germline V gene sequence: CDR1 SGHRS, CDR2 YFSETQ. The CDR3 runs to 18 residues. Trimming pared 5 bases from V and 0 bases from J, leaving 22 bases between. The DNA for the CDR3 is TGCGCCAGCAGGAGCGGACCTCGGGGGGCCCCTAGCACAGATACGCAGTATTTT. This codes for CASRSGPRGAPSTDTQYF.

Here the CDR3 DNA reads TGCGCCAGCAGTGATCGACAGGGTGACACTGAAGCTTTCTTT. Protein product: CASSDRQGDTEAFF. The chain links TRBV4-3 to TRBJ1-1; TRBD1 agrees at 7 bases. The CDR3 is 14 residues long. Germline V gene sequence: CDR1 LGHNA, CDR2 YSLEER. The J segment lost 3 bases and the V segment lost 6 bases, leaving 7 bases of the junction unmatched.

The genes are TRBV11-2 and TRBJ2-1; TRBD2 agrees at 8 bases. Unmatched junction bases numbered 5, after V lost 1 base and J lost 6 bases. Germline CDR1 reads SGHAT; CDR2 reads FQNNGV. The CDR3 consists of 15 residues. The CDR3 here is CASSLVVGGANEQFF. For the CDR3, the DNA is TGTGCCAGCAGCTTAGTTGTCGGGGGGGCCAATGAGCAGTTCTTC.

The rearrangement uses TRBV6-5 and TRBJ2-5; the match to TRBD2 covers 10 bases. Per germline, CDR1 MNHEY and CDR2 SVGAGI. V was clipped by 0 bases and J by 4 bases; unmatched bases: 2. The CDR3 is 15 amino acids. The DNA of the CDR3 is TGTGCCAGCAGTTACTCGAGCGGGGGGGTAGAGACCCAGTACTTC. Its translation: CASSYSSGGVETQYF.

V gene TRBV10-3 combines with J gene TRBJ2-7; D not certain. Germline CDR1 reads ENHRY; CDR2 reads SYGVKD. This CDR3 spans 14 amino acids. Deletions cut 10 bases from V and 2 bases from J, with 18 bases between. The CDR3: CATMQLSPTYEQYF. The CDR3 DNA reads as TGTGCCACCATGCAACTATCCCCCACCTACGAGCAGTACTTC.

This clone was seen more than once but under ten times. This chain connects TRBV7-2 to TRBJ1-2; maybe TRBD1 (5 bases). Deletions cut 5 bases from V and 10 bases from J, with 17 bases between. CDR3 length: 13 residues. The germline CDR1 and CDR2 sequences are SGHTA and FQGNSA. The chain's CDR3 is CASSLEVGGFYTF. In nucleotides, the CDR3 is TGTGCCAGCAGCCTAGAGGTTGGGGGGTTCTACACCTTC.

CDR3: CASSLVDRASGNTIYF. As DNA, the CDR3 is TGCGCCAGCAGCTTGGTCGACAGGGCCTCTGGAAACACCATATATTTT. V gene TRBV5-1 combines with J gene TRBJ1-3; 7 nucleotides match TRBD1. The CDR3 runs to 16 residues. From germline, CDR1 is SGHRS and CDR2 YFSETQ. With V trimmed by 0 bases and J by 0 bases, 3 bases remained unmatched.

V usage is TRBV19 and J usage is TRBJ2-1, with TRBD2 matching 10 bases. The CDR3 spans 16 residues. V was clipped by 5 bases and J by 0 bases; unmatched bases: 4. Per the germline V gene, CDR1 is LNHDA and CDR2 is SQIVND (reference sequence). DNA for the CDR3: TGTGCCAGTAGTGGGACTAGCGTAGGCTCCTACAATGAGCAGTTCTTC. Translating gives CASSGTSVGSYNEQFF.

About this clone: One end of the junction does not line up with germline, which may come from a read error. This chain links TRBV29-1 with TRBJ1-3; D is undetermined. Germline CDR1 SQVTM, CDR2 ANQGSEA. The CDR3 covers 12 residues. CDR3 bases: TGCAGCGTTGAAACAGTCGGAACCACCATATATTTT. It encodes CSVETVGTTIYF.

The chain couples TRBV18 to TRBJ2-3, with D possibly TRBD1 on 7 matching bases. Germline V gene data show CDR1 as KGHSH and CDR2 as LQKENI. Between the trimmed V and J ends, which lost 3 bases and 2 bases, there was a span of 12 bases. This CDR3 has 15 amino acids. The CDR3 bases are TGTGCCAGCTCACCTTACAGGGGACTCACAGATACGCAGTATTTT. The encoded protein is CASSPYRGLTDTQYF.

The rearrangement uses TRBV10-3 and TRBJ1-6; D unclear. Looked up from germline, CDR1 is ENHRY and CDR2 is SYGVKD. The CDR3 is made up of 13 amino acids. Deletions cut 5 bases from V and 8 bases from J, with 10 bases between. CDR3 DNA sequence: TGTGCCATCAGTTTAAATCCTGATTCACCCCTCCACTTT. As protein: CAISLNPDSPLHF.

For the CDR3, the DNA is TGTGCCAGCAGCTTAGCGCGGGGGTGGGAGACCCAGTACTTC. Its protein is CASSLARGWETQYF. The chain employs TRBV7-9 and TRBJ2-5, with TRBD2 matching over 7 bases. V was pared by 0 bases and J by 5 bases, with 3 bases of the junction left unmatched. In germline, CDR1 is SEHNR, CDR2 FQNEAQ (reference sequence). The CDR3 is 14 residues long.

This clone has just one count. CDR3 loop: CASSSVAGWGTDTQYF. The CDR3 DNA is TGTGCCAGCAGCTCCGTGGCAGGGTGGGGCACAGATACGCAGTATTTT. V usage is TRBV7-9 and J usage is TRBJ2-3, with D possibly matching TRBD1 (5 bases). This CDR3 spans 16 amino acids. Germline V gene data show CDR1 as SEHNR and CDR2 as FQNEAQ (reference sequence). Deletions cut 4 bases from V and 1 base from J, with 15 bases between.

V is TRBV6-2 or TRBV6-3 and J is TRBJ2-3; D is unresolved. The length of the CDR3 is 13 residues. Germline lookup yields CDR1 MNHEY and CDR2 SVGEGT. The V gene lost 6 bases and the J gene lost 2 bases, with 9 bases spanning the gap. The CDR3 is CASSPDSTDTQYF. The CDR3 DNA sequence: TGTGCCAGCAGCCCAGACTCCACAGATACGCAGTATTTT.

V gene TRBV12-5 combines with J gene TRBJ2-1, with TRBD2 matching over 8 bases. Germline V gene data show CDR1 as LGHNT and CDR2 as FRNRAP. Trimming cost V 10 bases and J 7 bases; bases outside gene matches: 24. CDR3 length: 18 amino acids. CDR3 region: CATTPPGGGIPKFNEQFF. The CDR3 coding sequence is TGTGCTACCACCCCTCCCGGCGGGGGGATACCAAAGTTTAATGAGCAGTTCTTC.

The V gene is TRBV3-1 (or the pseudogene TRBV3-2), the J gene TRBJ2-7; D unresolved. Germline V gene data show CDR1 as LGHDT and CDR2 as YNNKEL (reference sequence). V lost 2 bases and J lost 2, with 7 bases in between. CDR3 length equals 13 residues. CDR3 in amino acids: CASSQHGTYEQYF. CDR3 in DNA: TGTGCCAGCAGCCAACATGGGACCTACGAGCAGTACTTC.

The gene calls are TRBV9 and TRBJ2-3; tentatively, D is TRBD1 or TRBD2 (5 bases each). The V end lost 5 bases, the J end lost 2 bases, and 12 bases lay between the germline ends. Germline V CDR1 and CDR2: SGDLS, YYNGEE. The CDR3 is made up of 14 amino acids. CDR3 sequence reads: CASSPGALTDTQYF. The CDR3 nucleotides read TGTGCCAGCAGTCCCGGGGCCCTCACAGATACGCAGTATTTT.

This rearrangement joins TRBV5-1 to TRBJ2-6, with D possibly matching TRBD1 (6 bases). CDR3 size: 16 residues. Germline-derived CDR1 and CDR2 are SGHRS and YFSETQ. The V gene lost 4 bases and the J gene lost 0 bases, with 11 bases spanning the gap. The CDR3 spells CASSRTAYSGANVLTF. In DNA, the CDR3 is TGCGCCAGCAGCCGGACAGCCTACTCTGGGGCCAACGTCCTGACTTTC.

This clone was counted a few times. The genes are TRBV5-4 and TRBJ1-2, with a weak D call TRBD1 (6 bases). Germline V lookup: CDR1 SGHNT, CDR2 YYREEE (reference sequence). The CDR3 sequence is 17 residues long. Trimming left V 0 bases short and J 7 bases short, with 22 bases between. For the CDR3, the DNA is TGTGCCAGCAGCTTGGGGGTCCTTGGGACAACCGCAGCTGGCTACACCTTC. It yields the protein CASSLGVLGTTAAGYTF.